One sample yielded the 25 T cell receptor beta chains listed below, sequenced in a study of graft-versus-host responses after intestinal transplantation (dated by TCRdb to about 2021). This sample's time point label indicates: cells obtained before transplantation from donor or recipient. These receptors lack a known antigen. Libraries were constructed by the immunoSEQ multiplex PCR assay. In TCRdb, the immuneACCESS table is reduced to in-frame sequences with V and J assigned. These tables do not hold every clone; where another copy was compared, an unresolved V gene accounts for under half, and the others remain unexplained. The sample table records 110,000 to 150,000 clones; roughly 91% of these occur just once. The ten biggest clones cover about 0.19% of the sample. The input for sequencing was unstimulated CD4+ T cells sorted from spleen or lymph node cells, taken before intestinal transplant. These receptors were collected from a human donor who received an intestinal transplant.

A word on this clone: Within the sample, other DNA sequences also encode this same CDR3. The rearrangement joins TRBV10-3 to TRBJ2-7; D possibly uses TRBD1 or TRBD2 (8 bases each). V was trimmed by 5 bases and J by 5 bases, leaving 28 bases between them. The CDR3 loop spans 18 amino acids. The germline V gene has CDR1 ENHRY and CDR2 SYGVKD. Here the CDR3 reads CAISNWTGRAGALHEQYF. The CDR3 DNA sequence: TGTGCCATCAGTAATTGGACAGGGAGAGCGGGAGCGCTACACGAGCAGTACTTC.

The genes are TRBV28 and TRBJ2-1, with 7 bases aligning to TRBD2. Germline CDR1 reads MDHEN; CDR2 reads SYDVKM. The CDR3 spans 16 residues. V lost 3 bases to trimming and J lost 6 bases; unmatched junction nucleotides: 11. CDR3 DNA: TGTGCCAGCAGTTTCCCCGGACTAGAGTTGGGCAATGAGCAGTTCTTC. This gives the protein CASSFPGLELGNEQFF.

This clone has a single count. In nucleotides, the CDR3 is TGTGCCAGTAGTCGGATGGGGGGCAATCAGCCCCAGCATTTT. It translates to CASSRMGGNQPQHF. The chain employs TRBV19 and TRBJ1-5; TRBD1 is a possible D gene (5 bases). The V end lost 5 bases, the J end lost 2 bases, and 10 bases lay between the germline ends. In germline, CDR1 is LNHDA, CDR2 SQIVND (reference sequence). The CDR3 covers 14 residues.

Only a few counts were recorded for this clone. The chain carries TRBV5-1 and TRBJ2-1; TRBD2 is a possible D gene (6 bases). The V end was cut by 0 bases, the J end by 12 bases, with 19 bases between. There are 15 residues in the CDR3. Per germline, CDR1 SGHRS and CDR2 YFSETQ. The CDR3 sequence: CASSLASPEGMGQFF. CDR3 DNA sequence: TGCGCCAGCAGCTTGGCATCCCCGGAGGGGATGGGGCAGTTCTTC. The full variable domain, in which reference TRBV5-1 and TRBJ2-1 provide the parts outside the CDR3, is KAGVTQTPRYLIKTRGQQVTLSCSPISGHRSVSWYQQTPGQGLQFLFEYFSETQRNKGNFPGRFSGRQFSNSRSEMNVSTLELGDSALYLCASSLASPEGMGQFFGPGTRLTVL.

This sequence joins TRBV7-2 and TRBJ2-1; no clear D. Per the germline V gene, CDR1 is SGHTA and CDR2 is FQGNSA. Trimming cost V 3 bases and J 9 bases, with 12 bases left between them. The CDR3 covers 13 residues. The CDR3 is CASSLVLRREQFF. The CDR3 bases are TGTGCCAGCAGCTTGGTACTGCGGCGTGAGCAGTTCTTC.

The V and J genes are TRBV2 and TRBJ1-2; 8 nucleotides match TRBD1. Trimming at V came to 4 bases and at J to 10 bases, leaving 5 bases not matched to a gene. The CDR3 has 12 amino acids. Germline V gene data show CDR1 as SNHLY and CDR2 as FYNNEI. CDR3 DNA: TGTGCCAGCAGTGCTTACAGGGGGAACTACACCTTC. This translates into CASSAYRGNYTF.

This rearrangement joins TRBV30 to TRBJ2-5, with 11 bases aligning to TRBD2. V lost 2 bases and J lost 5; bases outside the gene matches: 4. From germline, CDR1 is GTSNPN and CDR2 SVGIG (reference sequence). The CDR3 loop spans 14 amino acids. In nucleotides, the CDR3 is TGTGCCTGGAGTCATAGCGGGAGGGGGGAGACCCAGTACTTC. Its translation is CAWSHSGRGETQYF.

The CDR3 protein is CASSKLPGRSYNEQFF. In DNA, the CDR3 is TGTGCCAGTAGTAAGCTTCCGGGACGATCCTACAATGAGCAGTTCTTC. The chain employs TRBV19 and TRBJ2-1, with D perhaps TRBD1 or TRBD2 (5 bases each). Trimming left V 4 bases short and J 1 base short, with 14 bases between. This CDR3 region has 16 residues. Germline-derived CDR1 and CDR2 are LNHDA and SQIVND (reference sequence).

The chain is built from TRBV4-1 and TRBJ2-5; D gene ambiguous. CDR1 is MGHRA and CDR2 is YSYEKL in the germline V gene. The CDR3 totals 14 residues. The ends were cut back, 10 bases at V and 5 bases at J, with 20 bases in the middle. In nucleotides, the CDR3 is TGCGCCAATAAGACGATCGGGTCCGGGGAGACCCAGTACTTC. Amino acid sequence: CANKTIGSGETQYF.

The chain recombines TRBV7-9 with TRBJ2-2; 13 nucleotides align to TRBD2. The germline V gene has CDR1 SEHNR and CDR2 FQNEAQ (reference sequence). V trimming: 5 bases; J trimming: 4 bases; junction bases outside the gene matches: 13. The CDR3 loop spans 19 amino acids. The CDR3 loop reads CASSPTGTSGIRGTGELFF. The CDR3 DNA reads TGTGCCAGCAGCCCCACCGGGACTAGCGGGATTCGAGGCACCGGGGAGCTGTTTTTT.

The V gene is TRBV9, the J gene TRBJ1-1; the D gene is possibly TRBD1 (5 bases). In germline, CDR1 is SGDLS, CDR2 YYNGEE. This CDR3 region has 15 residues. V was cut by 6 bases and J by 1 base, with 16 bases left in between. The CDR3 reads CASTPGAHENTEAFF. CDR3 coding DNA: TGTGCCAGCACCCCCGGGGCTCATGAGAACACTGAAGCTTTCTTT. Drawing the rest from reference TRBV9 and TRBJ1-1, the complete variable domain is DSGVTQTPKHLITATGQRVTLRCSPRSGDLSVYWYQQSLDQGLQFLIQYYNGEERAKGNILERFSAQQFPDLHSELNLSSLELGDSALYFCASTPGAHENTEAFFGQGTRLTVV.

A single count supports this clone. V is TRBV30 and J is TRBJ1-4; 9 nucleotides align to TRBD1. Germline-derived CDR1 and CDR2 are GTSNPN and SVGIG (reference sequence). The CDR3 loop spans 13 amino acids. V trimming: 3 bases; J trimming: 5 bases; junction bases outside the gene matches: 1. Written as DNA, the CDR3 is TGTGCCTGGAGGGACAGGGGCAATGAAAAACTGTTTTTT. Translated: CAWRDRGNEKLFF.

This clone was observed a single time. V is TRBV5-4 and J is TRBJ2-5, with 12 bases that match TRBD2. CDR3 length equals 15 residues. V dropped 4 bases and J dropped 5; count of bases not matched to a gene: 6. CDR1 and CDR2 from the germline V gene are SGHNT and YYREEE (reference sequence). The CDR3 loop is CASSALAGGRETQYF. The CDR3 region has the DNA TGTGCCAGCAGCGCACTAGCGGGAGGTCGGGAGACCCAGTACTTC.

The chain uses TRBV9 and TRBJ2-2; weak D call: TRBD2 (5 bases). Germline V gene sequence: CDR1 SGDLS, CDR2 YYNGEE. This CDR3 contains 18 residues. Deletions cut 3 bases from V and 5 bases from J, with 23 bases between. The CDR3 sequence: CASSEHASSWLGTGELFF. Written as DNA, the CDR3 is TGTGCCAGCAGCGAACACGCTTCTAGCTGGCTAGGGACCGGGGAGCTGTTTTTT.

The J gene is TRBJ1-1, the V gene TRBV7-2; D unresolved. Germline V gene lookup returns CDR1 SGHTA and CDR2 FQGNSA. V was pared by 2 bases and J by 0 bases, with 10 bases between. The CDR3 has 15 residues. CDR3 in amino acids: CASSLFSEVNTEAFF. The CDR3 nucleotides are TGTGCCAGCAGCTTATTTAGTGAGGTGAACACTGAAGCTTTCTTT.

The rearrangement uses TRBV5-6 and TRBJ1-2; D remains ambiguous. V was clipped by 6 bases and J by 1 base, with 13 bases between them. Per germline, CDR1 SGHDT and CDR2 YYEEEE. This CDR3 is 14 amino acids long. CDR3 region: CASNPGVNNYGYTF. The DNA of the CDR3 is TGTGCCAGCAACCCTGGGGTAAATAACTATGGCTACACCTTC.

This clone is a singleton in its sample. The V call is TRBV20-1, the J call TRBJ2-5; D is unresolved. The better agreement between TRBJ2-7 and the DNA end casts doubt on the J call. The germline V gene encodes CDR1 DFQATT and CDR2 SNEGSKA (reference sequence). The CDR3 has 11 amino acids. CDR3 in DNA: TGCAGTGCAAAGGTTCGGGACGAGCAGTACTTC. It encodes CSAKVRDEQYF.

The V gene is TRBV5-1, the J gene TRBJ1-2, with D uncertain. Germline V lookup: CDR1 SGHRS, CDR2 YFSETQ. Trimming pared 4 bases from V and 5 bases from J, leaving 21 bases between. The length of the CDR3 is 16 residues. This CDR3 is CASSPDARRNIYGYTF. CDR3 coding DNA: TGCGCCAGCAGCCCTGATGCTCGCCGGAATATTTATGGCTACACCTTC.

This clone was observed a few times. This chain connects TRBV28 to TRBJ2-5, with 9 bases that match TRBD2. V lost 2 bases and J lost 5; bases outside the gene matches: 15. Germline loops: CDR1 MDHEN, CDR2 SYDVKM. The CDR3 sequence is 18 residues long. The CDR3 region is CASSLRGLASTPGETQYF. The CDR3 nucleotides are TGTGCCAGCAGTTTACGTGGACTAGCGTCTACCCCGGGGGAGACCCAGTACTTC.

CDR3 DNA: TGTGCCAGCAAAGCTAGCGGGAGTCCATACGAGCAGTACTTC. It is translated as CASKASGSPYEQYF. This chain joins TRBV5-4 and TRBJ2-7; 10 positions match TRBD2. Germline V gives CDR1 SGHNT, CDR2 YYREEE (reference sequence). Trimming at V came to 6 bases and at J to 4 bases, leaving 7 bases not matched to a gene. This CDR3 spans 14 amino acids.

V usage is TRBV4-1 and J usage is TRBJ2-7; D gene unclear. The V end was cut by 0 bases, the J end by 7 bases, with 13 bases between. The CDR3 consists of 14 residues. Germline lookup yields CDR1 MGHRA and CDR2 YSYEKL. The DNA for the CDR3 is TGCGCCAGCAGCCAAGAAGTAGTGGTTCGGGAGCAGTACTTC. Protein: CASSQEVVVREQYF.

The chain links TRBV7-2 to TRBJ2-3, with 9 bases aligning to TRBD2. This CDR3 contains 16 residues. Germline loops: CDR1 SGHTA, CDR2 FQGNSA. V shed 2 bases and J 2 bases; nucleotides not matched to a gene: 5. CDR3 protein: CASSLSGRLNTDTQYF. The CDR3 nucleotides read TGTGCCAGCAGCTTAAGCGGGAGGCTCAACACAGATACGCAGTATTTT.

CDR3: CAWKTGQSYEQYF. CDR3 nucleotides: TGTGCCTGGAAAACGGGACAATCCTACGAGCAGTACTTC. The chain couples TRBV30 to TRBJ2-7; maybe TRBD1 (6 bases). CDR1 is GTSNPN and CDR2 is SVGIG in the germline V gene (reference sequence). V was pared by 4 bases and J by 1 base, with 11 bases between. This CDR3 is built from 13 residues. The whole variable domain, remainder taken from reference TRBV30 and TRBJ2-7, is SQTIHQWPATLVQPVGSPLSLECTVEGTSNPNLYWYRQAAGRGLQLLFYSVGIGQISSEVPQNLSASRPQDRQFILSSKKLLLSDSGFYLCAWKTGQSYEQYFGPGTRLTVT.

The J gene is TRBJ1-5, the V gene TRBV18; D ambiguous. The CDR3 covers 14 residues. Germline V gene sequence: CDR1 KGHSH, CDR2 LQKENI. The V end was cut by 4 bases, the J end by 4 bases, with 11 bases between. Here the CDR3 DNA reads TGTGCCAGCTCACAATCGATGGAAAATCAGCCCCAGCATTTT. Translation: CASSQSMENQPQHF. Filled out from reference TRBV18 and TRBJ1-5, the complete variable domain reads NAGVMQNPRHLVRRRGQEARLRCSPMKGHSHVYWYRQLPEEGLKFMVYLQKENIIDESGMPKERFSAEFPKEGPSILRIQQVVRGDSAAYFCASSQSMENQPQHFGDGTRLSIL.

This rearrangement joins TRBV19 to TRBJ1-1; D gene ambiguous. The germline V gene encodes CDR1 LNHDA and CDR2 SQIVND (reference sequence). Trimming shortened V by 3 bases and J by 9 bases, and 14 bases separated the two germline ends. The CDR3 sequence is 13 residues long. DNA for the CDR3: TGTGCCAGTAGTATTGGTAGAAATACAAAAGCTTTCTTT. It is translated as CASSIGRNTKAFF.